The clone carrying this TCR beta chain was seen more than once but under ten times. What it binds is not known. This specimen belongs to a study of vaccination and CD4 T cells after COVID-19. Study information: Participants, all vaccine recipients, received two doses of either BNT162b2 or mRNA-1273.

The treatment: roughly nine-day PBMC culture with coronavirus spike peptide pools or control peptides (ViraFEST assay). The Oncomine TCR Beta short-read assay was applied to DNA of cultured CD4+ T cells. TCRdb re-derived calls from the PCR reads in MiXCR, one entry per CDR3 protein. The table shows around 14,000 distinct CDR3 sequences, with under 75% occurring only once. Sequencing was done on a sample of CD4+ T cells from blood, cultured in vitro. The TCR was taken from a human donor who had recovered from COVID-19.

CDR3 loop: CSARVGGSYNSPLHF. The CDR3 DNA is TGCAGTGCTAGGGTGGGAGGCTCCTATAATTCACCCCTCCACTTT. This sequence joins TRBV20-1 and TRBJ1-6; no clear D. V was trimmed by 3 bases and J by 0 bases, leaving 9 bases between them. This CDR3 has 15 residues. CDR1 and CDR2 from the germline V gene are DFQATT and SNEGSKA (reference sequence).